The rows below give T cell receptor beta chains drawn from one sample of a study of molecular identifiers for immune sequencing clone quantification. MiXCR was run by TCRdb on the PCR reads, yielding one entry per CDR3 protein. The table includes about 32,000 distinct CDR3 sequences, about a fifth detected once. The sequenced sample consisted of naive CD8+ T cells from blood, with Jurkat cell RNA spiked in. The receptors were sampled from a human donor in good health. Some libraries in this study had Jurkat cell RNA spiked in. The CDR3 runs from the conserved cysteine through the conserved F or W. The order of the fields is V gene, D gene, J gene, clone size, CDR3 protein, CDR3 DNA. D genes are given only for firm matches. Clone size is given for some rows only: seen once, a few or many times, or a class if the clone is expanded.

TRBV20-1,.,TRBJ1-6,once,CSARVSGGYNSPLRF,TGCAGTGCTAGAGTATCGGGTGGCTATAATTCACCCCTCCGCTTT
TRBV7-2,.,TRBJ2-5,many,CASSLGGTPETQYF,TGTGCCAGCAGCTTAGGCGGGACTCCTGAGACCCAGTACTTC
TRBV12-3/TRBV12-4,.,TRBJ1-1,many,CASSLLAGLKTEAFF,TGTGCCAGCAGTTTATTGGCAGGGTTGAAGACTGAAGCTTTCTTT
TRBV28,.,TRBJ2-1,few,CATRPSDYNEQFF,TGTGCCACCCGACCTAGCGACTACAATGAGCAGTTCTTC
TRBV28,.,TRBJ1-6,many,CASSLWSPGENSPLHF,TGTGCCAGCAGTTTATGGTCTCCAGGGGAGAATTCACCCCTCCACTTT
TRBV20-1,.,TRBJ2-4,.,CSGHRDRLEEAKNIQYF,TGCAGTGGTCATAGGGATCGTCTGGAGGAGGCCAAAAACATTCAGTACTTC
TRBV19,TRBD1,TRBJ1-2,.,CASSTQGAGYGYTF,TGTGCCAGTAGTACACAGGGGGCCGGCTATGGCTACACCTTC
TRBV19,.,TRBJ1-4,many,CASSPRTAEPTTNEKLFF,TGTGCCAGTAGTCCGAGGACGGCAGAGCCGACAACTAATGAAAAACTGTTTTTT
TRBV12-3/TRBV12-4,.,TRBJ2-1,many,CASKTYNEQFF,TGTGCCAGCAAGACCTACAATGAGCAGTTCTTC
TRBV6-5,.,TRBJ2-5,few,CASSYSSGQRETQYF,TGTGCCAGCAGTTACAGTAGCGGACAGCGGGAGACCCAGTACTTC
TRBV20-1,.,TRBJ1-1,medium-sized,CSVILMNTEAFF,TGCAGTGTTATCCTCATGAACACTGAAGCTTTCTTT
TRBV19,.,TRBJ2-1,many,CASSLVGYNEQFF,TGTGCCAGTAGCTTGGTGGGATACAATGAGCAGTTCTTC
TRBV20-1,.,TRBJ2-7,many,CSARNRDTSSYEQYF,TGCAGTGCTAGGAACCGGGACACTAGCTCCTACGAGCAGTACTTC
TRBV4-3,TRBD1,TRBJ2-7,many,CASRGQGDEQYF,TGCGCCAGCAGAGGACAGGGCGACGAGCAGTACTTC
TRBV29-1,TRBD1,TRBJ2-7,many,CSVGTGIGAYEQYF,TGCAGCGTCGGGACAGGGATCGGGGCCTACGAGCAGTACTTC
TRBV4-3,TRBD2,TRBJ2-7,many,CASSYSSGSYEQYF,TGCGCCAGCAGCTACTCTAGCGGGAGTTACGAGCAGTACTTC
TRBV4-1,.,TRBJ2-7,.,CASSWDRTYEQYF,TGCGCCAGCAGCTGGGACCGGACCTACGAGCAGTACTTC
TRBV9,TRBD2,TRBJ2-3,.,CASSSSGGGTDTQYF,TGTGCCAGCAGTTCTAGCGGGGGGGGCACAGATACGCAGTATTTT
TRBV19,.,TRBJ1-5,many,CASSIGGRSNQPQHF,TGTGCCAGTAGTATAGGGGGTCGGAGTAATCAGCCCCAGCATTTT
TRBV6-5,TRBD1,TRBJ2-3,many,CATAKSGTGFTDTQYF,TGTGCCACCGCAAAATCCGGGACAGGGTTCACAGATACGCAGTATTTT
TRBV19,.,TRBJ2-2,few,CATRPGAWTGELFF,TGTGCCACCCGTCCCGGGGCTTGGACCGGGGAGCTGTTTTTT
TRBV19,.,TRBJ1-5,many,CASSREGPQRQPQHF,TGTGCCAGTAGTAGAGAAGGGCCCCAGAGGCAGCCCCAGCATTTT
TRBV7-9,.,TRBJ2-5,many,CASSLVGEETQYF,TGTGCCAGCAGCTTAGTTGGAGAAGAGACCCAGTACTTC
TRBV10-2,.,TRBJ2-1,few,CASSESWEAFF,TGCGCCAGCAGTGAGTCCTGGGAGGCGTTCTTC
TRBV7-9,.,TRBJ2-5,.,CASSLGQLETQYF,TGTGCCAGCAGCTTAGGCCAGTTAGAGACCCAGTACTTC
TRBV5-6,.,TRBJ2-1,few,CASSLGQYNEQFF,TGTGCCAGCAGCTTGGGACAGTACAATGAGCAGTTCTTC
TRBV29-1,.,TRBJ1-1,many,CSVEGVGGGTEAFF,TGCAGCGTTGAGGGGGTAGGAGGGGGCACTGAAGCTTTCTTT
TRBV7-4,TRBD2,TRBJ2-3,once,CASSRDREGAATLYF,TGTGCCAGCTCCCGGGATAGGGAGGGTGCAGCAACGCTGTATTTT
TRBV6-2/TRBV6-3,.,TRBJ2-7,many,CASSYSWEEQYF,TGTGCCAGCAGTTACTCGTGGGAAGAGCAGTACTTC
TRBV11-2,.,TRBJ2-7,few,CASSLIVGREYEQYF,TGTGCCAGCAGCTTGATTGTTGGCAGGGAGTACGAGCAGTACTTC
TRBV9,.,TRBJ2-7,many,CASSGARDGRHEQYF,TGTGCCAGCAGCGGTGCCCGGGATGGGAGGCACGAGCAGTACTTC
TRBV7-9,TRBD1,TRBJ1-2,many,CASSFRDSPADYGYTF,TGTGCCAGCAGCTTTCGGGACAGCCCGGCGGACTATGGCTACACCTTC
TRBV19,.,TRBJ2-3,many,CASSIEGGGSDTQYF,TGTGCCAGTAGTATAGAGGGCGGGGGCTCAGATACGCAGTATTTT
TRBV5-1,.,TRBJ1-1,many,CASSWMTAMNTEAFF,TGCGCCAGCAGCTGGATGACAGCTATGAACACTGAAGCTTTCTTT
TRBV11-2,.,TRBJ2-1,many,CASSSRPNEQFF,TGTGCCAGCAGCTCCCGACCCAATGAGCAGTTCTTC
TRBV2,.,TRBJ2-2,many,CATKGRGVTGELFF,TGTGCCACTAAAGGGCGTGGGGTCACCGGGGAGCTGTTTTTT
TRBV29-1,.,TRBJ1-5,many,CSVASDSSNQPQHF,TGCAGCGTTGCCTCTGATAGTAGCAATCAGCCCCAGCATTTT
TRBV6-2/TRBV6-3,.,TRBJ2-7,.,CASSYRYEQYF,TGTGCCAGCAGTTACCGCTACGAGCAGTACTTC
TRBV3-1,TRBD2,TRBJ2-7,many,CASSQVAGAGYEQYF,TGTGCCAGCAGCCAAGTAGCGGGAGCTGGTTACGAGCAGTACTTC
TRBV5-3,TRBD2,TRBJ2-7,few,CASSWGTSGTYEQYF,TGTGCCAGCAGCTGGGGGACTAGCGGCACCTACGAGCAGTACTTC
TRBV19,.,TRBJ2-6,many,CASTSARYDRDSGANVLTF,TGTGCCAGTACCTCCGCGCGGTACGACCGGGACTCTGGGGCCAACGTCCTGACTTTC
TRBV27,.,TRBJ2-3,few,CASSDLRSDTQYF,TGTGCCAGCAGTGACCTTAGATCAGATACGCAGTATTTT
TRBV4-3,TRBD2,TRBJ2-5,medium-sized,CASRFSGGLKTQYF,TGCGCCAGCAGATTTAGCGGGGGGTTGAAGACCCAGTACTTC
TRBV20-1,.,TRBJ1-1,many,CSARDESQVLGPTEAFF,TGCAGTGCTAGAGATGAGTCACAGGTTCTCGGTCCCACTGAAGCTTTCTTT
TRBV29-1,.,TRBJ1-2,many,CSVEDGDPPSYGYTF,TGCAGCGTTGAAGATGGGGATCCCCCCTCCTATGGCTACACCTTC
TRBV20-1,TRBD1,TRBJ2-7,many,CSAGDRDRVEYEQYF,TGCAGTGCCGGTGACCGGGACAGGGTGGAATACGAGCAGTACTTC
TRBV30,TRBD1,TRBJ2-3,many,CAWNRGRTDTQYF,TGTGCCTGGAACAGGGGGCGCACAGATACGCAGTATTTT
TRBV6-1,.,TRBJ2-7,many,CASSESGTWGGEQYF,TGTGCCAGCAGTGAGTCCGGGACGTGGGGAGGCGAGCAGTACTTC
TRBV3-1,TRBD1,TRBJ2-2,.,CASSLGGPGELFF,TGTGCCAGCAGCCTAGGGGGCCCCGGGGAGCTGTTTTTT
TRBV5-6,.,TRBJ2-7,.,CASSSTWGLGYEQYF,TGTGCCAGCAGTTCGACCTGGGGGCTAGGCTACGAGCAGTACTTC
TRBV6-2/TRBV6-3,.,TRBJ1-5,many,CASNPLSNQPQHF,TGTGCCAGCAACCCCCTCAGCAATCAGCCCCAGCATTTT
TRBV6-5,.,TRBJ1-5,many,CASSPHRAQPQHF,TGTGCCAGCAGCCCCCACCGGGCCCAGCCCCAGCATTTT
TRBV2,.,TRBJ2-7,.,CASSGISGYEQYF,TGTGCCAGCAGTGGAATTAGCGGCTACGAGCAGTACTTC
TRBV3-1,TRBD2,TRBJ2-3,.,CASSQDLLAGGPSDAQYF,TGTGCCAGCAGCCAAGACCTGCTAGCGGGAGGTCCCTCAGATGCGCAGTATTTT
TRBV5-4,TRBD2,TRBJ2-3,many,CASSLESSGGAIWLDTQYF,TGTGCCAGCAGCTTGGAGTCCAGCGGGGGGGCCATTTGGCTTGATACGCAGTATTTT
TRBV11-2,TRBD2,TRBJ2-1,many,CASSWGLAGNNEQFF,TGTGCCAGCAGCTGGGGACTAGCGGGAAACAATGAGCAGTTCTTC
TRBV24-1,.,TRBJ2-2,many,CATSDREKVANTGELFF,TGTGCCACCAGCGATAGAGAGAAGGTCGCGAACACCGGGGAGCTGTTTTTT
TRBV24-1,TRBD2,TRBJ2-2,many,CATSDLMGLAGAPTGELFF,TGTGCCACCAGTGATTTGATGGGGCTAGCGGGAGCCCCCACCGGGGAGCTGTTTTTT
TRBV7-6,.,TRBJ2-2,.,CASSSESRELFF,TGTGCCAGCAGCTCCGAAAGTCGGGAGCTGTTTTTT
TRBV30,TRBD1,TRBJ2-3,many,CAWSETGWSTDTQYF,TGTGCCTGGAGTGAGACAGGGTGGAGCACAGATACGCAGTATTTT